The clone carrying this T cell receptor (beta chain) was seen at least ten times. Its antigen is not identified. This sample was taken from a study of T-cell reconstitution after alpha-beta-depleted transplantation in children. Study-wide results and caveats: Approximately two months post-transplant, alpha-beta T cells reportedly originated from several hundred expanded graft clones. In some patients, recipient T cells and intrathymic progenitors surviving conditioning explained high day-60 diversity. Counts and diversity of T cells one year after transplant came mostly from newly produced T cells.

Unique molecular identifiers featured in how the TCRbeta library was prepared. Each CDR3 protein gets one entry after TCRdb re-called the PCR reads with MiXCR. Found here are hundreds of thousands of distinct CDR3 sequences, under 30% of them singletons; the top ten hold 12% to 15%. The CDR3 is made up of 12 amino acids. Trimming removed 2 bases from V and 7 bases from J, with 8 bases in between. The germline V gene encodes CDR1 KGHSH and CDR2 LQKENI. Specimen: PBMCs, mostly from graft donor cells, collected 360 days after TCRalphabeta/CD19-depleted stem cell transplant. The rearrangement joins TRBV18 to TRBJ1-2, with D perhaps TRBD1 (6 bases). The source is a boy in the first two years of life who had a stem cell transplant for acute myeloid leukemia, so the T cells may come from the graft donor. The CDR3 bases are TGTGCCAGCTCACCAGACAGGAGTGGCTACACCTTC. It translates to CASSPDRSGYTF.